In this sample, the clone carrying this TCR beta chain is medium-sized (0.01 to 0.1%). As yet, its antigen is unknown. MiXCR was run by TCRdb on the 5' RACE reads, yielding one entry per CDR3 protein. Here the sample spans about 90,000 distinct CDR3 sequences, approximately 13% being singletons. J gave up 5 bases and V 7 bases, and 5 bases lay outside the gene matches. There are 13 residues in the CDR3. Germline CDR1 SQVTM, CDR2 ANQGSEA. The time point: longitudinal time-point 2. The entry originates in a study of neurological immune-mediated disorders. Points from the study as a whole: Private repertoires in all groups were suggested, as expanded clones shared no CDR3 amino acid sequences across subjects.

The sequence derives from a female donor with HTLV-1-associated myelopathy (HAM/TSP). Material for sequencing was PBMCs. This chain links TRBV29-1 with TRBJ2-3; TRBD2 matches 11 bases. As DNA, the CDR3 is TGCAGCGGTAGCGGGGGGGCCGGAGATACGCAGTATTTT. It encodes CSGSGGAGDTQYF.